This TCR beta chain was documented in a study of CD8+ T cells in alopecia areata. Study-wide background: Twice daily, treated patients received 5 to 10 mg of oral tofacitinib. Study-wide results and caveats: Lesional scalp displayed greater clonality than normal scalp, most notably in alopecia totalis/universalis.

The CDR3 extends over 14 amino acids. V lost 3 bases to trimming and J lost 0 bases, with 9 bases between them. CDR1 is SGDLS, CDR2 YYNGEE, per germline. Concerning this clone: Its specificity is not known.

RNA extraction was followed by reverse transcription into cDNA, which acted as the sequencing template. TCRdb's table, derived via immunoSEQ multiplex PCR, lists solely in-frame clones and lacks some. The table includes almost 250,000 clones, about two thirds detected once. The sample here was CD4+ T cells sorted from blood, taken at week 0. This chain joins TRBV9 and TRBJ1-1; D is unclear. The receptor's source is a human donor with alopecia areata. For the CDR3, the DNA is TGTGCCAGCAGCGCCCAGCCTATGAACACTGAAGCTTTCTTT. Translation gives CASSAQPMNTEAFF.